This TCR beta chain was retrieved from a study of cytotoxic CD8 clonotypes in ibrutinib-treated CLL. CDR1 SGHTA and CDR2 FQGNSA come from the germline V gene. Trimming took off 0 bases at V and 5 bases at J, with 9 bases between the two ends. The CDR3 runs 14 residues. Method: immunoSEQ multiplex PCR; TCRdb's copy keeps in-frame clones and lacks some. This table has approximately 130,000 clones, approximately 80% appearing once. Source: PBMCs, taken after 24 months of ibrutinib treatment. The J gene is TRBJ2-3, the V gene TRBV7-2; D is unresolved. This clonotype originated in a human donor with chronic lymphocytic leukemia. DNA of the CDR3: TGTGCCAGCAGCTTAGCGCGCTGGCGAGATACGCAGTATTTT. It is translated as CASSLARWRDTQYF.